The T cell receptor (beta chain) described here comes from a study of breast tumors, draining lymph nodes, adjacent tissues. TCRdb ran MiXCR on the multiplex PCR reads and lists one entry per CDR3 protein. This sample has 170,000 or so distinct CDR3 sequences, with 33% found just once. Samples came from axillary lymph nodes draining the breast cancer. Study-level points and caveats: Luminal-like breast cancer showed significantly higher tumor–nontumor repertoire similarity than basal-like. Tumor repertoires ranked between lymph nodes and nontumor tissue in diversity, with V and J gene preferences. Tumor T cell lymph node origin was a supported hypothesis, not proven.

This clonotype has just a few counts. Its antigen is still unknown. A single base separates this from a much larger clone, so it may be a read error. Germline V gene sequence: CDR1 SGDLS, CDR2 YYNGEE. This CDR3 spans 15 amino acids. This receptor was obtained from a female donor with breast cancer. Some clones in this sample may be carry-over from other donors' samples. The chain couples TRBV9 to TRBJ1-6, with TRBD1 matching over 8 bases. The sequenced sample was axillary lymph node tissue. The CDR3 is CASSGRQGLNSPPHF. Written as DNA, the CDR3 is TGTGCCAGCAGCGGCCGACAGGGGCTTAATTCACCCCCCCACTTT.